This T cell receptor (beta chain) stems from a study of CXCR3-negative and CXCR3-positive naive CD8 T cells. Whole-study results and caveats: Similar TRBV-TRBJ usage characterized naive CXCR3-negative and CXCR3-positive cells; memory cells differed. More hydrophobic TRB CDR3s occurred in CXCR3-positive than in CXCR3-negative naive cells. Freshly isolated PBMCs were used in most assays, given partial CXCR3 loss after freezing.

CDR1 is MDHEN, CDR2 SYDVKM, per germline. The CDR3 sequence is 15 residues long. The authors prepared UMI-labeled TRB cDNA libraries by 5' RACE. Reprocessing the 5' RACE reads, TCRdb reports a single entry for every CDR3 protein and omits DNA. The sample shows nearly 90,000 distinct CDR3 sequences, and 0.82% sits with its ten largest clones. With regard to this clonotype: Its cognate antigen is unknown.

The specimen sequenced was naive CXCR3+ CD8+ T cells from blood. Documented subset: CD45RO-CCR7+CD27+CD95- naive CD8+ T cells expressing CXCR3 (TNR3+). The rearrangement joins TRBV28 to TRBJ1-1. The clonotype originates from a human donor in good health. Some clones in this sample may be carry-over from other donors' samples. Here the CDR3 reads CASSLVRGIDESAFF.